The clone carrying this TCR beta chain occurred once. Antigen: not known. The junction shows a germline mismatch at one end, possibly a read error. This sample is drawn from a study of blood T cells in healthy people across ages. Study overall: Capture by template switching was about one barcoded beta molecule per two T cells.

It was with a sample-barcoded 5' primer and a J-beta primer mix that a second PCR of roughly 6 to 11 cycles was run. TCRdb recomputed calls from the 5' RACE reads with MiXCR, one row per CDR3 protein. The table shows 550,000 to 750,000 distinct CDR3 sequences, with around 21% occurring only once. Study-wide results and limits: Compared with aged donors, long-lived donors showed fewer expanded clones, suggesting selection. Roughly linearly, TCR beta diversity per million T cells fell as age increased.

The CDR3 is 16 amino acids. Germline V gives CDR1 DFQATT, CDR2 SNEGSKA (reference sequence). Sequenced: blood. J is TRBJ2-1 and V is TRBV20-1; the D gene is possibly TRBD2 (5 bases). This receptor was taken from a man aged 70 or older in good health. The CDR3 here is CSARHLAKRKLETQHF. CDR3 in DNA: TGCAGTGCTAGGCACCTAGCAAAAAGGAAGCTCGAGACCCAGCACTTC.